These 12 T cell receptor beta chains originate from one sample sequenced in a study of blood T cell repertoires in COVID-19. Generated by immunoSEQ multiplex PCR, the TCRdb table keeps only in-frame clones and is missing some. This sample has approximately 500,000 clones, with about 91% found just once. Sequencing input: peripheral blood. These receptors originate from a man between 18 and 29 years old with COVID-19, enrolled during active disease.

The J gene is TRBJ2-5, the V gene TRBV5-1; D is undetermined. Germline CDR1 is SGHRS and CDR2 is YFSETQ. The CDR3 extends over 15 amino acids. V lost 9 bases and J 1 base, leaving 19 bases between the germline ends. CDR3 protein: CATTWANPGQETQYF. The CDR3 nucleotides read TGCGCCACCACGTGGGCAAACCCAGGCCAAGAGACCCAGTACTTC.

The gene calls are TRBV27 and TRBJ1-5; D perhaps matches TRBD1 (5 bases). The CDR3 totals 12 residues. V lost 5 bases to trimming and J lost 9 bases, with 11 bases between them. Germline V CDR1 and CDR2: MNHEY, SMNVEV (reference sequence). This CDR3 reads CASSPRGSPQHF. CDR3 in DNA: TGTGCCAGCAGTCCAAGGGGTTCGCCCCAGCATTTT.

The chain is built from TRBV12-3 or TRBV12-4 and TRBJ1-6; D may be TRBD1 (6 bases). The germline V and J ends were trimmed by 2 bases and 10 bases, with 9 bases remaining between them. The CDR3 is 13 amino acids. DNA of the CDR3: TGTGCCAGCAGTTTAAACAGGGACTCACCCCTCCACTTT. It encodes CASSLNRDSPLHF.

J is TRBJ1-5 and V is TRBV15, with a possible D match to TRBD1 (6 bases). CDR3 length: 16 residues. CDR1 and CDR2 from the germline V gene are LNHNV and YYDKDF (reference sequence). V was shortened by 1 base and J by 6 bases, with 16 bases between the two germline ends. CDR3 region: CATSRGRGPGGQPQHF. As DNA, the CDR3 is TGTGCCACCAGCAGAGGTCGGGGGCCGGGGGGTCAGCCCCAGCATTTT.

This chain links TRBV10-1 with TRBJ1-2, with D tentatively TRBD1 (6 bases). Germline V gives CDR1 WNHNN, CDR2 SYGVQD (reference sequence). The CDR3 extends over 13 amino acids. V lost 6 bases and J lost 2, with 10 bases in between. CDR3 DNA sequence: TGCGCCAGCAGCCGAGGACAGAACTATGGCTACACCTTC. It specifies CASSRGQNYGYTF.

V is TRBV30 and J is TRBJ2-7; 8 bases fit TRBD2. The CDR3 loop spans 15 amino acids. The V and J ends lost 2 bases and 0 bases, in that order; junction bases with no gene match: 6. The germline V gene encodes CDR1 GTSNPN and CDR2 SVGIG (reference sequence). CDR3 DNA sequence: TGTGCCTGGAGTAGAGGGACTAGTCCCTCCTACGAGCAGTACTTC. This gives the protein CAWSRGTSPSYEQYF.

The CDR3 DNA follows: TGTGCCAGCAGCCAAGGCGACTCTGGAAACACCATATATTTT. This sequence encodes CASSQGDSGNTIYF. The V call is TRBV3-1 (or the pseudogene TRBV3-2), the J call TRBJ1-3; D remains unclear. Germline V gene data show CDR1 as LGHDT and CDR2 as YNNKEL (reference sequence). V shed 1 base and J shed 0 bases, with 4 bases lying between them. This CDR3 spans 14 amino acids.

This clone has only a few counts. CDR3 bases: TGTGCCTGGAGTGGCGGGCGACAAGAGACCCAGTACTTC. Translation gives CAWSGGRQETQYF. J is TRBJ2-5 and V is TRBV30; a weak D match, TRBD2 (5 bases). CDR3 length: 13 residues. Germline lookup yields CDR1 GTSNPN and CDR2 SVGIG (reference sequence). Trimming pared 1 base from V and 2 bases from J, leaving 8 bases between.

V gene TRBV5-4 combines with J gene TRBJ2-7; maybe TRBD1 (6 bases). In germline, CDR1 is SGHNT, CDR2 YYREEE (reference sequence). The CDR3 covers 15 residues. With 4 bases removed from V and 2 bases from J, the gap between germline ends came to 16 bases. CDR3 in amino acids: CASSDYRDVAYEQYF. CDR3 in DNA: TGTGCCAGCAGCGATTACAGGGATGTGGCCTACGAGCAGTACTTC.

The V call is TRBV11-3, the J call TRBJ1-4, with 7 bases lining up with TRBD1. Trimming removed 3 bases from V and 6 bases from J; junction bases left unmatched: 7. The CDR3 covers 15 residues. Germline CDR1 and CDR2: SGHNT and YENEEA. This CDR3 is CASSLAWTGDEKLFF. DNA for the CDR3: TGTGCCAGCAGCTTGGCTTGGACAGGAGATGAAAAACTGTTTTTT.

This chain links TRBV3-1 (or the pseudogene TRBV3-2) with TRBJ1-2; TRBD1 aligns across 7 bases. The CDR3 totals 14 residues. Germline loops: CDR1 LGHDT, CDR2 YNNKEL (reference sequence). Trimming cost V 1 base and J 5 bases; bases outside gene matches: 4. The DNA of the CDR3 is TGTGCCAGCAGCCAAGGAGGGGGCTGGTATGGCTACACCTTC. This translates into CASSQGGGWYGYTF.

The rearrangement links TRBV6-5 to TRBJ2-2; D gene ambiguous. Germline CDR1 and CDR2: MNHEY and SVGAGI. The CDR3 consists of 14 residues. Trimming took off 5 bases at V and 7 bases at J, with 14 bases between the two ends. The CDR3 region is CASSRVGYYGELFF. As DNA, the CDR3 is TGTGCCAGCAGTCGGGTAGGATACTACGGGGAGCTGTTTTTT.